The 11 T cell receptor beta chains given below trace back to one sample, sequenced in a study of beta chain features in type 1 diabetes. Study-wide points: Shortening of TCRB CDR3s, moderate but significant, appeared in all four CD4+ subsets of Type 1 diabetes patients.

What these receptors recognize is not known. Every bit of the isolated RNA underwent reverse transcription, so sequencing read expressed TCRB transcripts. The table came from immunoSEQ multiplex PCR; TCRdb's copy has only in-frame clones and leaves some out. Counted here are a few hundred thousand clones, 10% to 15% occurring once; the ten biggest clones make up about 0.01%. Sequencing was performed on naive CD4+ T cells from blood. The receptors were gathered from a woman younger than 35 with type 1 diabetes.

This clone was detected a few times. J is TRBJ2-7 and V is TRBV7-2; TRBD2 might be the D (6 bases). With 0 bases removed from V and 3 bases from J, the gap between germline ends came to 9 bases. CDR1 and CDR2 (germline): SGHTA, FQGNSA. The CDR3 is made up of 14 amino acids. This CDR3 reads CASSLAPEGYEQYF. In nucleotides, the CDR3 is TGTGCCAGCAGCTTAGCGCCGGAGGGCTACGAGCAGTACTTC.

This clone was picked up a small number of times. The CDR3 DNA sequence: TGTGCCAGCTCCCGGACTAGCGGGAGGAGCTATGAGCAGTTCTTC. Protein sequence: CASSRTSGRSYEQFF. The chain recombines TRBV18 with TRBJ2-1; 14 bases align to TRBD2. The CDR3 runs 15 residues. V gave up 6 bases and J gave up 8 bases; unmatched junction bases: 6. Germline loops: CDR1 KGHSH, CDR2 LQKENI. The full variable domain, its missing parts supplied by reference TRBV18 and TRBJ2-1, is NAGVMQNPRHLVRRRGQEARLRCSPMKGHSHVYWYRQLPEEGLKFMVYLQKENIIDESGMPKERFSAEFPKEGPSILRIQQVVRGDSAAYFCASSRTSGRSYEQFFGPGTRLTVL.

The rearrangement joins TRBV19 to TRBJ2-7; tentative D call: TRBD1 (5 bases). The germline V and J ends were trimmed by 4 bases and 4 bases, with 11 bases remaining between them. This CDR3 region has 13 residues. Germline values: CDR1 LNHDA, CDR2 SQIVND (reference sequence). The CDR3 protein is CASSRPGSYEQYF. For the CDR3, the DNA is TGTGCCAGTAGTAGGCCAGGGTCTTACGAGCAGTACTTC.

This clone was found a few times. This chain connects TRBV28 to TRBJ2-7; 8 positions agree with TRBD1. The germline gives CDR1 MDHEN, CDR2 SYDVKM. This CDR3 comprises 13 residues. After removal of 6 bases from V and 4 bases from J, the junction contained 5 bases not matched to a gene. Here the CDR3 reads CASSGDRFYEQYF. The CDR3 DNA is TGTGCCAGCAGCGGGGACAGGTTTTACGAGCAGTACTTC.

There are a few counts of this clone. The chain links TRBV20-1 to TRBJ2-1; D unresolved. CDR3 size: 11 residues. The V gene's germline CDR1 is DFQATT and CDR2 SNEGSKA (reference sequence). The CDR3 bases are TGCAGCCTGCTCTCGGACAATGAGCAGTTCTTC. This translates into CSLLSDNEQFF.

This clone appeared a few times. This rearrangement joins TRBV28 to TRBJ2-4; D is unclear. Trimming took off 1 base at V and 0 bases at J, with 10 bases between the two ends. Germline assignment: CDR1 MDHEN and CDR2 SYDVKM. CDR3 length: 16 residues. The CDR3 is CASSLLFGLAKNIQYF. The CDR3 DNA sequence: TGTGCCAGCAGTTTATTGTTCGGTTTAGCCAAAAACATTCAGTACTTC.

In this sample, this clone turned up a few times. J is TRBJ2-1 and V is TRBV12-5; 10 bases agree with TRBD1. CDR1 and CDR2 from the germline V gene are LGHNT and FRNRAP. Trimming at V came to 4 bases and at J to 10 bases, leaving 7 bases not matched to a gene. This CDR3 is 14 amino acids long. This CDR3 reads CASGSTGTGAEQFF. CDR3 nucleotide sequence: TGTGCTAGTGGTTCAACCGGGACAGGGGCCGAGCAGTTCTTC.

There are a few counts of this clone. The CDR3 DNA is TGCGCCAGCAGCCGCGCGGCTGGGGCCAACGTCCTGACTTTC. Amino acids: CASSRAAGANVLTF. The J gene is TRBJ2-6, the V gene TRBV4-3; D gene uncertain. Per germline, CDR1 LGHNA and CDR2 YSLEER. The CDR3 extends over 14 amino acids. V gave up 4 bases and J gave up 2 bases, with 6 bases separating them.

The chain combines TRBV2 with TRBJ1-5; 7 bases agree with TRBD1. The CDR3 loop spans 14 amino acids. The ends lost 5 bases at V and 2 bases at J; junction bases unmatched: 3. Germline CDR1 and CDR2: SNHLY and FYNNEI. The CDR3 DNA follows: TGTGCCAGCAGTAACACAGGGGGCAATCAGCCCCAGCATTTT. Protein: CASSNTGGNQPQHF.

The sample holds a few counts of this clone. The chain is built from TRBV29-1 and TRBJ1-6; D perhaps matches TRBD1 (6 bases). CDR1 is SQVTM and CDR2 is ANQGSEA in the germline V gene. V was clipped by 4 bases and J by 10 bases, with 14 bases between them. The CDR3 contains 13 residues. Written as DNA, the CDR3 is TGCAGCGTTGCGGACAGCGCGGCCTCACCCCTCCACTTT. Its translation is CSVADSAASPLHF.

The CDR3 nucleotides read TGTGCCAGCAGCCAAGCAGGGCTATTCGGAGATACGCAGTATTTT. Its translation is CASSQAGLFGDTQYF. This chain joins TRBV7-2 and TRBJ2-3; maybe TRBD1 (5 bases). Germline CDR1 is SGHTA and CDR2 is FQGNSA. This CDR3 spans 15 amino acids. V lost 5 bases and J lost 5, with 17 bases in between.